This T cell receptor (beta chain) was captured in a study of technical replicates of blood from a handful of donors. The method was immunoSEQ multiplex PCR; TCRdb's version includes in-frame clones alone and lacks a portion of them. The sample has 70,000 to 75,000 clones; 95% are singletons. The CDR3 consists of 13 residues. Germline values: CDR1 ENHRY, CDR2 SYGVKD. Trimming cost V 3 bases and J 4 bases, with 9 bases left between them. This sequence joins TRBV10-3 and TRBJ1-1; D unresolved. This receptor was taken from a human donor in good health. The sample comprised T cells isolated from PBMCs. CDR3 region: CAISDYRGTEAFF. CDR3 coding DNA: TGTGCCATCAGTGACTATCGGGGCACTGAAGCTTTCTTT.